Presented here are 17 T cell receptor beta chains from one specimen sequenced in a study of monozygotic twins with inflammatory bowel disease. TCRdb reprocessed the 5' RACE reads and stores each CDR3 protein as one record, lacking DNA. The sample holds about 380,000 distinct CDR3 sequences. The sample taken for sequencing was blood. The receptors come from a human donor with ulcerative colitis or Crohn's disease, or a healthy co-twin of an affected twin (not recorded which).

The chain uses TRBV12-3 or TRBV12-4 and TRBJ2-7; TCRdb selects TRBD1, and the lack of DNA leaves this call unchecked. This CDR3 is 15 amino acids long. CDR3 region: CASSTPGGQEYEQYF.

The rearrangement uses TRBV5-1 and TRBJ2-3. The germline gives CDR1 SGHRS, CDR2 YFSETQ. CDR3 length: 11 residues. The CDR3 sequence: CASSLEDTQYF.

The chain joins TRBV11-2 to TRBJ2-3; TCRdb's D gene call, TRBD2, goes unchecked for lack of DNA. The CDR3 is 15 residues long. Germline V gene data show CDR1 as SGHAT and CDR2 as FQNNGV. CDR3 region: CASSSGLQTQVTQYF.

The chain links TRBV7-3 to TRBJ2-1; the TCRdb call, TRBD2, lacks DNA for checking. Germline CDR1 SGHTA, CDR2 FQGTGA. This CDR3 spans 19 amino acids. The CDR3 loop is CASSHGLAGALSSYNEQFF.

The chain recombines TRBV5-4 with TRBJ1-1; TCRdb reports TRBD1, a call that lacks DNA to check it against. In germline, CDR1 is SGHNT, CDR2 YYREEE (reference sequence). This CDR3 region has 14 residues. The CDR3 sequence is CASSPIRGNTEAFF.

The chain carries TRBV4-1 and TRBJ2-7; as DNA is missing, the TRBD1 call by TCRdb cannot be tested. CDR3 length: 16 residues. Per germline, CDR1 MGHRA and CDR2 YSYEKL. The CDR3 loop reads CASSHPGTGGIYEQYF.

This chain links TRBV10-3 with TRBJ2-7; the D call from TCRdb, TRBD1, cannot be confirmed without DNA. CDR1 and CDR2 (germline): ENHRY, SYGVKD. The CDR3 sequence is 14 residues long. CDR3 protein: CAISGGGWSYEQYF.

The chain uses TRBV7-3 and TRBJ1-2. Germline CDR1 is SGHTA and CDR2 is FQGTGA. The CDR3 is made up of 13 amino acids. CDR3 sequence: CASSLGPEYGYTF. Drawing the rest from reference TRBV7-3 and TRBJ1-2, the complete variable domain is GAGVSQTPSNKVTEKGKYVELRCDPISGHTALYWYRQSLGQGPEFLIYFQGTGAADDSGLPNDRFFAVRPEGSVSTLKIQRTERGDSAVYLCASSLGPEYGYTFGSGTRLTVV.

J is TRBJ2-4 and V is TRBV20-1; TCRdb names TRBD1, which stays unverified in the absence of DNA. CDR3 length equals 14 residues. Germline V gene data show CDR1 as DFQATT and CDR2 as SNEGSKA (reference sequence). This CDR3 reads CSARNRGQENIQYF.

This chain joins TRBV18 and TRBJ2-1; TCRdb's D gene call, TRBD1, goes unchecked for lack of DNA. Germline CDR1 reads KGHSH; CDR2 reads LQKENI. The CDR3 consists of 15 residues. The CDR3 loop reads CASSPLGTGHNEQFF. Based on the CDR3 plus reference TRBV18 and TRBJ2-1, the full variable domain is NAGVMQNPRHLVRRRGQEARLRCSPMKGHSHVYWYRQLPEEGLKFMVYLQKENIIDESGMPKERFSAEFPKEGPSILRIQQVVRGDSAAYFCASSPLGTGHNEQFFGPGTRLTVL.

The chain is built from TRBV29-1 and TRBJ1-1; TCRdb picks TRBD1, but there is no DNA to check that call. The CDR3 is made up of 13 amino acids. CDR1 is SQVTM, CDR2 ANQGSEA, per germline. This CDR3 reads CSVVDRKNTEAFF.

The V call is TRBV12-3 or TRBV12-4, the J call TRBJ2-1; the TCRdb call, TRBD1, lacks DNA for checking. The CDR3 has 15 residues. CDR3 protein: CASTPGGQLYNEQFF.

CDR3: CSVGGQASNEQFF. The chain carries TRBV29-1 and TRBJ2-1. Germline assignment: CDR1 SQVTM and CDR2 ANQGSEA. The CDR3 sequence is 13 residues long.

V and J are TRBV6-2 or TRBV6-3 and TRBJ1-1; TCRdb calls TRBD1, which cannot be checked without DNA. Germline-derived CDR1 and CDR2 are MNHEY and SVGEGT. This CDR3 has 12 amino acids. CDR3 sequence reads: CASSYTGSEAFF.

V is TRBV6-5 and J is TRBJ2-5; TCRdb's D gene call, TRBD1, goes unchecked for lack of DNA. Germline CDR1 and CDR2: MNHEY and SVGAGI. This CDR3 has 14 residues. The CDR3 spells CASSYNRGLETQYF.

V usage is TRBV5-1 and J usage is TRBJ2-3; TCRdb's D call, TRBD2, is unchecked because there is no DNA. CDR1 is SGHRS, CDR2 YFSETQ, per germline. This CDR3 is 16 amino acids long. CDR3: CASSLATTSVVDTQYF.

The V gene is TRBV20-1, the J gene TRBJ2-3; TCRdb designates TRBD1, a call that cannot be tested without DNA. Germline V gene sequence: CDR1 DFQATT, CDR2 SNEGSKA (reference sequence). The CDR3 is 17 residues long. The CDR3 loop reads CSAIDRGRPSSTDTQYF.